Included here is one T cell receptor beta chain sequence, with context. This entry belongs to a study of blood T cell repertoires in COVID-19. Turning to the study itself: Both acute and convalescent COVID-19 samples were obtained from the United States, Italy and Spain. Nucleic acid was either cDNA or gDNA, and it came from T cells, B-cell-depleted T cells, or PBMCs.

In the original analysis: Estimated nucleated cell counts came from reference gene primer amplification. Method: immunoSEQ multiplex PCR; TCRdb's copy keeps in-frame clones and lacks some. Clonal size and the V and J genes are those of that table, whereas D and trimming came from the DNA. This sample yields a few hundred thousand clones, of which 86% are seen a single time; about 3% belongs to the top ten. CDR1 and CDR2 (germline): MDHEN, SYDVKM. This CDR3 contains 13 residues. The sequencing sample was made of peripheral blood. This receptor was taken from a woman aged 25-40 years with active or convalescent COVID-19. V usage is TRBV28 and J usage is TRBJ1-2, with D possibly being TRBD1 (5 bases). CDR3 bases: TGTGCTGTTGAGACTTGGGGGGACTATGGCTACACCTTC. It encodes CAVETWGDYGYTF.